What follows are 10 T cell receptor beta chains derived from one specimen sequenced in a study of molecular identifiers for immune sequencing clone quantification. Each CDR3 protein is one row after TCRdb ran MiXCR on the PCR reads. The sample consists of about 320,000 distinct CDR3 sequences, about 21% of them appearing once. The sequenced material came from naive CD8+ T cells from blood, with Jurkat cell RNA spiked in. Subset in this sample: FACS-sorted CD8+CD4-CCR7+CD45RA+ naive T cells. These receptors were obtained from a human donor in good health. Some libraries in this study had Jurkat cell RNA spiked in.

The chain couples TRBV7-9 to TRBJ2-3; 9 bases fit TRBD1. Looked up from germline, CDR1 is SEHNR and CDR2 is FQNEAQ (reference sequence). V trimming: 2 bases; J trimming: 4 bases; junction bases outside the gene matches: 10. The CDR3 totals 17 residues. CDR3 residues: CASSLRPGTGRPDTQYF. In DNA form, the CDR3 reads TGTGCCAGCAGCTTAAGGCCCGGGACAGGGAGGCCAGATACGCAGTATTTT.

As for this clonotype: Since a much larger clone is just one base distant, this may be a read error. The chain couples TRBV29-1 to TRBJ1-2; TRBD1 agrees at 7 bases. The ends lost 3 bases at V and 4 bases at J; junction bases unmatched: 11. CDR3 length: 15 amino acids. In germline, CDR1 is SQVTM, CDR2 ANQGSEA. CDR3 loop: CSVEEGGTASYGYTF. CDR3 DNA sequence: TGCAGCGTTGAGGAAGGAGGGACAGCTAGCTATGGCTACACCTTC.

This clonotype was detected only once. The gene calls are TRBV18 and TRBJ2-3, with a tentative D call TRBD1 (5 bases). The DNA end lines up better with TRBJ1-5; the J call may be wrong. The germline V gene has CDR1 KGHSH and CDR2 LQKENI. CDR3 length: 15 amino acids. CDR3 in amino acids: CASSPSGDSTDTQHF. DNA of the CDR3: TGTGCCAGCTCACCATCGGGGGATAGCACAGATACGCAGCATTTT.

This clonotype came up once. This sequence joins TRBV3-1 and TRBJ2-3; 11 bases line up with TRBD2. V lost 1 base, J lost 6 bases, and 12 bases stayed unmatched. The CDR3 consists of 18 residues. Looked up from germline, CDR1 is LGHDT and CDR2 is YNNKEL (reference sequence). In DNA form, the CDR3 reads TGTGCCAGCAGCCAAGCCCCGGGTAGCGGGGGGGCGGGTGATACGCAGTATTTT. It encodes CASSQAPGSGGAGDTQYF.

The sample holds many counts of this clonotype. The V call is TRBV6-5, the J call TRBJ2-1; D possibly corresponds to TRBD1 (7 bases). Per germline, CDR1 MNHEY and CDR2 SVGAGI. The CDR3 spans 13 residues. V was clipped by 7 bases and J by 9 bases, with 16 bases between them. CDR3 in DNA: TGTGCCAGCACCGCGCAGGGGGGTTTTGAGCAGTTCTTC. Translation: CASTAQGGFEQFF.

This rearrangement joins TRBV6-1 to TRBJ2-7; tentative D call: TRBD1 (6 bases). CDR3 length equals 14 residues. V was pared by 4 bases and J by 6 bases, with 16 bases between. Germline CDR1 and CDR2: MNHNS and SASEGT. The CDR3 loop reads CASSGYPTGTEQYF. CDR3 sequence (DNA): TGTGCCAGCAGTGGATATCCTACAGGGACCGAGCAGTACTTC.

This clonotype was picked up many times. The CDR3 DNA reads as TGTGCCAGCAGCTTAGATGTGATGAACACTGAAGCTTTCTTT. It translates to CASSLDVMNTEAFF. This chain connects TRBV7-2 to TRBJ1-1; the D is unclear. The CDR3 loop spans 14 amino acids. The V end was cut by 1 base, the J end by 0 bases, with 6 bases between. Germline values: CDR1 SGHTA, CDR2 FQGNSA. Based on the CDR3 plus reference TRBV7-2 and TRBJ1-1, the full variable domain is GAGVSQSPSNKVTEKGKDVELRCDPISGHTALYWYRQSLGQGLEFLIYFQGNSAPDKSGLPSDRFSAERTGGSVSTLTIQRTQQEDSAVYLCASSLDVMNTEAFFGQGTRLTVV.

This clonotype was counted only a few times. The chain joins TRBV20-1 to TRBJ2-5, with 7 bases lining up with TRBD2. This CDR3 is 14 amino acids long. CDR1 is DFQATT, CDR2 SNEGSKA, per germline (reference sequence). After removal of 0 bases from V and 2 bases from J, the junction contained 3 bases not matched to a gene. The CDR3 here is CSARDRRGQETQYF. In nucleotides, the CDR3 is TGCAGTGCTAGAGATCGGCGGGGGCAAGAGACCCAGTACTTC.

This clonotype came up many times. The genes are TRBV5-4 and TRBJ2-1, with D maybe TRBD1 (7 bases). The germline V and J ends were trimmed by 2 bases and 2 bases, with 11 bases remaining between them. CDR1 is SGHNT, CDR2 YYREEE, per germline (reference sequence). CDR3 size: 15 residues. CDR3 in amino acids: CASSFQGGPYNEQFF. The CDR3 coding sequence is TGTGCCAGCAGCTTTCAGGGGGGACCCTACAATGAGCAGTTCTTC.

The V call is TRBV13, the J call TRBJ2-1, with a tentative D call TRBD1 (5 bases). The length of the CDR3 is 13 residues. Trimming pared 7 bases from V and 6 bases from J, leaving 13 bases between. Germline V CDR1 and CDR2: PRHDT, FYEKMQ (reference sequence). The CDR3 nucleotides read TGTGCCAGCAACGATTACAGGACCAATGAGCAGTTCTTC. Amino acid sequence: CASNDYRTNEQFF.